The 29 T cell receptor beta chains below were found in one sample sequenced in a study of a mutant IDH1 vaccine in newly diagnosed glioma. The time point was: week 11, during vaccination. Vaccine doses each comprised 300 ug of mutant IDH1 20-mer peptide, with topical imiquimod. The antigens these receptors bind are not known. Method: immunoSEQ multiplex PCR; TCRdb's copy keeps in-frame clones and lacks some. Among 110,000 or so clones listed, about nine tenths were seen once. Sequenced here: PBMCs, sampled from a glioma patient whose treatment included an IDH1 peptide vaccine. The receptor set was obtained from a woman aged 50 to 60 with glioma.

The chain carries TRBV28 and TRBJ2-1; 11 bases line up with TRBD2. The CDR3 extends over 14 amino acids. The germline CDR1 and CDR2 sequences are MDHEN and SYDVKM. V shed 5 bases and J 9 bases; nucleotides not matched to a gene: 6. CDR3 DNA: TGTGCCAGCAGTGTAGCGGGAGGGATGGGTGAGCAGTTCTTC. Translating it yields CASSVAGGMGEQFF.

This sequence joins TRBV10-3 and TRBJ2-1, with D unclear. The length of the CDR3 is 14 residues. Germline V gene lookup returns CDR1 ENHRY and CDR2 SYGVKD. Trimming took off 0 bases at V and 5 bases at J, with 8 bases between the two ends. Here the CDR3 reads CAISESSGDNEQFF. DNA for the CDR3: TGTGCCATCAGTGAGTCGTCTGGAGACAATGAGCAGTTCTTC.

CDR3 nucleotides: TGCGCCAGCAGCTTGGTGGCTAGCGGGACCAATGAGCAGTTCTTC. This translates into CASSLVASGTNEQFF. The rearrangement links TRBV5-1 to TRBJ2-1, with 9 bases that match TRBD2. Germline values: CDR1 SGHRS, CDR2 YFSETQ. Trimming took 0 bases from V and 6 from J; bases not matched to a gene: 4. The CDR3 totals 15 residues.

The V call is TRBV19, the J call TRBJ2-1; 9 bases match TRBD1. This CDR3 comprises 16 residues. Germline trimming cut 7 bases from V and 7 bases from J; bases unmatched to any gene: 14. Germline V gene lookup returns CDR1 LNHDA and CDR2 SQIVND (reference sequence). CDR3 loop: CASTIAGDRAPNEQFF. DNA of the CDR3: TGTGCCAGTACCATCGCCGGGGACAGGGCCCCTAATGAGCAGTTCTTC.

The V call is TRBV11-3, the J call TRBJ1-1, with D uncertain. V was pared by 0 bases and J by 4 bases, with 6 bases between. There are 13 residues in the CDR3. Looked up from germline, CDR1 is SGHNT and CDR2 is YENEEA. CDR3 in DNA: TGTGCCAGCAGCTTAGATTCTGGCACTGAAGCTTTCTTT. Encoded protein: CASSLDSGTEAFF.

The chain uses TRBV6-1 and TRBJ2-1; D gene unclear. The V gene lost 7 bases and the J gene lost 0 bases, with 13 bases spanning the gap. The CDR3 runs 15 residues. The germline V gene has CDR1 MNHNS and CDR2 SASEGT. DNA for the CDR3: TGTGCCAGCATGGTCGCCCTCAGCTCCTACAATGAGCAGTTCTTC. Amino acid sequence: CASMVALSSYNEQFF.

The chain is built from TRBV11-2 and TRBJ1-1; possible D gene TRBD1, 5 bases. This CDR3 has 11 residues. The germline V and J ends were trimmed by 9 bases and 5 bases, with 10 bases remaining between them. The germline V gene encodes CDR1 SGHAT and CDR2 FQNNGV. CDR3 residues: CARGEGTEAFF. Written as DNA, the CDR3 is TGTGCCAGGGGGGAGGGGACTGAAGCTTTCTTT.

The chain joins TRBV11-1 to TRBJ1-1, with TRBD1 matching 8 bases. CDR3 length: 16 amino acids. Trimming at V came to 5 bases and at J to 5 bases, leaving 13 bases not matched to a gene. Germline CDR1 reads SGHAT; CDR2 reads FQDESV (reference sequence). CDR3 sequence (DNA): TGTGCCAGCAGCGAGTATCCTCAGGGGGCGCGGACTGAAGCTTTCTTT. Residues: CASSEYPQGARTEAFF.

The chain carries TRBV5-1 and TRBJ1-3, with 9 bases that match TRBD1. In germline, CDR1 is SGHRS, CDR2 YFSETQ. Unmatched junction bases numbered 6, after V lost 1 base and J lost 4 bases. This CDR3 is built from 16 residues. The CDR3: CASSLTGTGLGNTIYF. CDR3 nucleotides: TGCGCCAGCAGCTTGACCGGGACAGGGCTCGGAAACACCATATATTTT.

The chain uses TRBV6-5 and TRBJ2-1; TRBD2 matches 8 bases. V shed 0 bases and J 4 bases; nucleotides not matched to a gene: 5. Germline V lookup: CDR1 MNHEY, CDR2 SVGAGI. The CDR3 consists of 16 residues. The DNA for the CDR3 is TGTGCCAGCAGTTACTCCTCCCAGCGGGAGTACAATGAGCAGTTCTTC. It specifies CASSYSSQREYNEQFF.

The chain recombines TRBV6-1 with TRBJ2-1; possibly TRBD2 for D (6 bases). The CDR3 contains 15 residues. Germline V gene lookup returns CDR1 MNHNS and CDR2 SASEGT. The V gene lost 8 bases and the J gene lost 0 bases, with 14 bases spanning the gap. The CDR3 here is CASYYGGVSYNEQFF. In nucleotides, the CDR3 is TGTGCCAGCTACTACGGGGGAGTCTCCTACAATGAGCAGTTCTTC.

J is TRBJ1-5 and V is TRBV5-8; perhaps TRBD1 as D (5 bases). Trimming removed 7 bases at V and 0 bases at J, with 14 bases between. The CDR3 is 15 amino acids. Germline lookup yields CDR1 SGHTS and CDR2 YDEGEE. The DNA for the CDR3 is TGTGCCAGCGCCTTGGTGCAGGGTAGCAATCAGCCCCAGCATTTT. Amino acids: CASALVQGSNQPQHF. Filled out from reference TRBV5-8 and TRBJ1-5, the complete variable domain reads EAGVTQSPTHLIKTRGQQATLRCSPISGHTSVYWYQQALGLGLQFLLWYDEGEERNRGNFPPRFSGRQFPNYSSELNVNALELEDSALYLCASALVQGSNQPQHFGDGTRLSIL.

The chain combines TRBV7-8 with TRBJ2-7; D is unclear. Germline CDR1 and CDR2: SGHVS and FQNEAQ. V was clipped by 4 bases and J by 3 bases, with 4 bases between them. The CDR3 spans 11 residues. CDR3 region: CASSSLYEQYF. CDR3 sequence (DNA): TGTGCCAGCAGCTCTCTCTACGAGCAGTACTTC.

This clone has only a few counts. The DNA for the CDR3 is TGTGCCAGCAGCTTTTACGGGAGCCAGGAGACCCAGTACTTC. This gives the protein CASSFYGSQETQYF. The rearrangement uses TRBV7-2 and TRBJ2-5; D perhaps matches TRBD2 (6 bases). CDR1 is SGHTA and CDR2 is FQGNSA in the germline V gene. This CDR3 has 14 residues. Trimming removed 3 bases at V and 5 bases at J, with 13 bases between.

This clone was recorded once. For the CDR3, the DNA is TGTGCCAGTAGTATAGCTGATGAGCAGTTCTTC. This translates into CASSIADEQFF. The V call is TRBV19, the J call TRBJ2-1, with unresolved D. From germline, CDR1 is LNHDA and CDR2 SQIVND (reference sequence). Trimming took off 1 base at V and 8 bases at J, with 3 bases between the two ends. This CDR3 spans 11 amino acids. Variable domain in full (rest from reference TRBV19 and TRBJ2-1): DGGITQSPKYLFRKEGQNVTLSCEQNLNHDAMYWYRQDPGQGLRLIYYSQIVNDFQKGDIAEGYSVSREKKESFPLTVTSAQKNPTAFYLCASSIADEQFFGPGTRLTVL.

J is TRBJ2-7 and V is TRBV20-1; possibly TRBD1 or TRBD2 for D (5 bases each). This CDR3 spans 11 amino acids. Germline CDR1 reads DFQATT; CDR2 reads SNEGSKA (reference sequence). V lost 8 bases, J lost 3 bases, and 11 bases lay in between. The CDR3 region is CSLGPYYEQYF. CDR3 nucleotides: TGCAGTCTGGGACCCTACTACGAGCAGTACTTC.

V gene TRBV21-1 combines with J gene TRBJ2-3. TRBV21-1 is a pseudogene locus. This CDR3 contains 12 residues. The CDR3 sequence: CASTRGPGTQYF. DNA for the CDR3: TGTGCCAGCACCAGAGGACCAGGTACGCAGTATTTT.

The V gene is TRBV4-1, the J gene TRBJ1-5; perhaps TRBD1 as D (6 bases). This CDR3 is 16 amino acids long. The germline gives CDR1 MGHRA, CDR2 YSYEKL. Trimming removed 3 bases at V and 1 base at J, with 13 bases between. CDR3 in amino acids: CASSQAPGQSNQPQHF. The CDR3 region has the DNA TGCGCCAGCAGCCAGGCTCCGGGACAAAGCAATCAGCCCCAGCATTTT.

This chain joins TRBV6-5 and TRBJ1-1; D is undetermined. V was shortened by 7 bases and J by 2 bases, with 11 bases between the two germline ends. Per the germline V gene, CDR1 is MNHEY and CDR2 is SVGAGI. The CDR3 spans 13 residues. The CDR3 sequence is CASIPSENTEAFF. CDR3 in DNA: TGTGCCAGCATACCTTCAGAAAACACTGAAGCTTTCTTT.

The chain combines TRBV6-6 with TRBJ2-2, with D possibly TRBD2 on 6 matching bases. Per the germline V gene, CDR1 is MNHNY and CDR2 is SVGAGI (reference sequence). Trimming shortened V by 6 bases and J by 0 bases, and 14 bases separated the two germline ends. The CDR3 is 16 residues long. CDR3 nucleotides: TGTGCCAGCAGCCCATGGGGGGAGTCGAACACCGGGGAGCTGTTTTTT. Protein product: CASSPWGESNTGELFF.

The chain uses TRBV18 and TRBJ2-3, with D possibly being TRBD2 (6 bases). The CDR3 is 15 residues long. The V gene's germline CDR1 is KGHSH and CDR2 LQKENI. Trimming shortened V by 1 base and J by 3 bases, and 11 bases separated the two germline ends. The CDR3 spells CASSPRAGLTDTQYF. The CDR3 DNA sequence: TGTGCCAGCTCACCACGCGCGGGATTAACAGATACGCAGTATTTT.

The gene calls are TRBV19 and TRBJ1-1; no definite D call. This CDR3 region has 13 residues. Germline lookup yields CDR1 LNHDA and CDR2 SQIVND (reference sequence). V was clipped by 4 bases and J by 1 base, with 7 bases between them. CDR3 protein: CASSTRTNTEAFF. In DNA, the CDR3 is TGTGCCAGTAGTACGAGGACGAACACTGAAGCTTTCTTT.

As DNA, the CDR3 is TGTGCCAGCAGCCTACAGACCGGGACGAATAATGAAAAACTGTTTTTT. Translating it yields CASSLQTGTNNEKLFF. The rearrangement joins TRBV11-2 to TRBJ1-4; D is possibly TRBD1 (5 bases). The germline V gene has CDR1 SGHAT and CDR2 FQNNGV. CDR3 length equals 16 residues. V shed 5 bases and J shed 4 bases, with 17 bases lying between them. Using reference TRBV11-2 and TRBJ1-4 for the parts outside the CDR3, the full variable domain is EAGVAQSPRYKIIEKRQSVAFWCNPISGHATLYWYQQILGQGPKLLIQFQNNGVVDDSQLPKDRFSAERLKGVDSTLKIQPAKLEDSAVYLCASSLQTGTNNEKLFFGSGTQLSVL.

The V and J genes are TRBV12-5 and TRBJ2-4, with TRBD2 matching 7 bases. The CDR3 extends over 15 amino acids. Trimming took 2 bases from V and 2 from J; bases not matched to a gene: 3. Germline V gene sequence: CDR1 LGHNT, CDR2 FRNRAP. The CDR3 region has the DNA TGTGCTAGTGGTTTGCAGGGACTAACCAAAAACATTCAGTACTTC. Its protein is CASGLQGLTKNIQYF.

This chain uses TRBV7-9 with TRBJ2-5; 8 bases line up with TRBD1. V gave up 5 bases and J gave up 6 bases; unmatched junction bases: 8. This CDR3 region has 14 residues. Per germline, CDR1 SEHNR and CDR2 FQNEAQ (reference sequence). The DNA of the CDR3 is TGTGCCAGCAGCCCGGCCCAGGGGGCGAAGACCCAGTACTTC. Its translation: CASSPAQGAKTQYF.

This chain connects TRBV30 to TRBJ2-7; 10 bases agree with TRBD2. The trim removed 0 bases at V and 4 bases at J, leaving 3 bases unmatched. Germline values: CDR1 GTSNPN, CDR2 SVGIG (reference sequence). The CDR3 totals 14 residues. The CDR3 coding sequence is TGTGCCTGGAGTGTTTCTAGCGGGAGTTACGAGCAGTACTTC. Translating it yields CAWSVSSGSYEQYF. The full variable domain, with the rest looked up from reference TRBV30 and TRBJ2-7, is SQTIHQWPATLVQPVGSPLSLECTVEGTSNPNLYWYRQAAGRGLQLLFYSVGIGQISSEVPQNLSASRPQDRQFILSSKKLLLSDSGFYLCAWSVSSGSYEQYFGPGTRLTVT.

The chain is built from TRBV19 and TRBJ2-2; tentative D call: TRBD2 (6 bases). CDR1 and CDR2 (germline): LNHDA, SQIVND (reference sequence). The CDR3 length is 18 residues. V was cut by 0 bases and J by 4 bases, with 18 bases left in between. The CDR3 loop reads CASSIDSLGSSRTGELFF. CDR3 DNA sequence: TGTGCCAGTAGTATAGATTCTCTCGGGAGTTCCCGCACCGGGGAGCTGTTTTTT.

The chain combines TRBV9 with TRBJ2-2, with 9 bases aligning to TRBD1. CDR1 is SGDLS and CDR2 is YYNGEE in the germline V gene. V was clipped by 0 bases and J by 5 bases; unmatched bases: 5. This CDR3 contains 16 residues. The CDR3, as DNA: TGTGCCAGCAGCGTAGAACAGGGGGCACGGACCGGGGAGCTGTTTTTT. Encoded protein: CASSVEQGARTGELFF.

This clone was picked up one time. V gene TRBV6-6 combines with J gene TRBJ1-2; 10 nucleotides match TRBD1. The CDR3 runs 15 residues. The V and J ends lost 0 bases and 8 bases, in that order; junction bases with no gene match: 6. Per the germline V gene, CDR1 is MNHNY and CDR2 is SVGAGI (reference sequence). The CDR3, as DNA: TGTGCCAGCAGTTACTCACCGGGACAGGGGAGAGGCTACACCTTC. Translating it yields CASSYSPGQGRGYTF.